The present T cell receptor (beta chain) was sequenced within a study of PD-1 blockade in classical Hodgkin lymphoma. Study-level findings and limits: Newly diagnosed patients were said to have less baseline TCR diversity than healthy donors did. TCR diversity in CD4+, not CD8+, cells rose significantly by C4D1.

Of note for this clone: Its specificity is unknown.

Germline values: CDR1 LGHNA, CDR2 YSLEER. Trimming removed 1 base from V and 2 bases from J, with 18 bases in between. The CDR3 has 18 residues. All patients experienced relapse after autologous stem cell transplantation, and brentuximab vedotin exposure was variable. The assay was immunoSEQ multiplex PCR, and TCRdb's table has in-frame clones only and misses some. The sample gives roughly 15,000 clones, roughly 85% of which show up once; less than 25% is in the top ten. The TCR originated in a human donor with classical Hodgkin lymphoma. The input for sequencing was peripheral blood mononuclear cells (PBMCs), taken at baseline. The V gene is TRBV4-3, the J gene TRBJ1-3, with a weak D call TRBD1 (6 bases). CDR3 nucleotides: TGCGCCAGCAGCCAAGGGGTTTTGATTCCAGGGGCTGGAAACACCATATATTTT. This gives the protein CASSQGVLIPGAGNTIYF.